This is a list of T cell receptor beta chains from one sample in a study of siplizumab effects on memory and regulatory T cells. Assay used: immunoSEQ multiplex PCR; TCRdb lists only in-frame clones, some missing. Here the sample spans just over 60,000 clones, 79% being singletons. The sequenced material came from memory CD4+ T cells sorted from blood. The source is a human donor in good health. Both conserved end residues are part of each CDR3. The D gene is left open where the match is weak. Clone size is stated in some rows and not others, as once, few, many or a class when expanded.

V: TRBV5-1; D: NA; size: NA; J: TRBJ1-1; CDR3: CASSRGNLMNTEAFF; DNA: TGCGCCAGCAGTCGGGGGAATCTCATGAACACTGAAGCTTTCTTT
V: TRBV4-2; D: TRBD2; size: once; J: TRBJ2-1; CDR3: CASSQDLGGSSYNEQFF; DNA: TGTGCCAGCAGCCAAGACTTGGGGGGGTCATCCTACAATGAGCAGTTCTTC
V: TRBV28; D: NA; size: NA; J: TRBJ1-2; CDR3: CASSRYGYTF; DNA: TGTGCCAGCAGTCGCTATGGCTACACCTTC
V: TRBV9; D: NA; size: NA; J: TRBJ2-1; CDR3: CASSAFGNEQFF; DNA: TGTGCCAGCAGCGCCTTCGGTAATGAGCAGTTCTTC
V: TRBV11-1; D: TRBD1; size: NA; J: TRBJ2-3; CDR3: CASSPGSGHWDRVEDTQYF; DNA: TGTGCCAGCAGCCCGGGTTCGGGGCATTGGGACAGGGTGGAAGATACGCAGTATTTT
V: TRBV18; D: NA; size: few; J: TRBJ1-2; CDR3: CASSPPGEFDAYTF; DNA: TGTGCCAGCTCACCACCGGGAGAATTTGATGCTTACACCTTC
V: TRBV10-2; D: NA; size: NA; J: TRBJ2-1; CDR3: CASSRRRGDNEQFF; DNA: TGCGCCAGCAGTCGTAGGCGGGGCGACAATGAGCAGTTCTTC
V: TRBV6-4; D: TRBD1; size: once; J: TRBJ2-7; CDR3: CASRNRGHYEQYF; DNA: TGTGCCAGCAGAAACAGGGGCCACTACGAGCAGTACTTC
V: TRBV18; D: NA; size: few; J: TRBJ2-5; CDR3: CASSPERRYQETQYF; DNA: TGTGCCAGCTCACCCGAACGGAGGTACCAAGAGACCCAGTACTTC
V: TRBV5-6; D: NA; size: NA; J: TRBJ2-3; CDR3: CASRRDSSSGDTQYF; DNA: TGTGCCAGCAGGCGGGACAGTTCTAGCGGGGATACGCAGTATTTT
V: TRBV10-3; D: TRBD1; size: NA; J: TRBJ1-1; CDR3: CAISTGTGGGSGTEAFF; DNA: TGTGCCATCAGTACCGGGACAGGCGGTGGGTCGGGGACTGAAGCTTTCTTT
V: TRBV4-3; D: NA; size: NA; J: TRBJ1-5; CDR3: CASSQDGNQPQHF; DNA: TGCGCCAGCAGCCAAGATGGCAATCAGCCCCAGCATTTT
V: TRBV5-1; D: NA; size: NA; J: TRBJ2-3; CDR3: CASTQWGFTDTQYF; DNA: TGCGCCAGCACCCAGTGGGGGTTCACAGATACGCAGTATTTT
V: TRBV6-5; D: NA; size: NA; J: TRBJ2-7; CDR3: CASSQDTRYEQYF; DNA: TGTGCCAGCAGCCAGGACACTCGTTACGAGCAGTACTTC
V: TRBV7-2; D: NA; size: NA; J: TRBJ2-2; CDR3: CASSLGSGWSAGELFF; DNA: TGTGCCAGCAGCTTAGGTTCAGGGTGGTCGGCCGGGGAGCTGTTTTTT
V: TRBV10-3; D: NA; size: NA; J: TRBJ2-2; CDR3: CAISESDTGELFF; DNA: TGTGCCATCAGTGAGTCGGACACCGGGGAGCTGTTTTTT
V: TRBV5-1; D: TRBD1; size: NA; J: TRBJ2-2; CDR3: CASSLAGIGTGSTGELFF; DNA: TGCGCCAGCAGCTTGGCCGGAATAGGGACAGGGTCGACCGGGGAGCTGTTTTTT
V: TRBV9; D: TRBD1; size: few; J: TRBJ2-7; CDR3: CASSSDRGLNEQYF; DNA: TGTGCCAGCAGCTCGGACAGGGGTCTTAACGAGCAGTACTTC
V: TRBV6-6; D: NA; size: NA; J: TRBJ1-1; CDR3: CASDQGRGNTEAFF; DNA: TGTGCCAGTGATCAGGGTCGAGGGAACACTGAAGCTTTCTTT
V: TRBV6-5; D: TRBD1; size: few; J: TRBJ1-2; CDR3: CASRTDREHGYTF; DNA: TGTGCCAGCAGAACGGACAGGGAACATGGCTACACCTTC
V: TRBV18; D: NA; size: few; J: TRBJ1-1; CDR3: CASSRGMDTEAFF; DNA: TGTGCCAGCTCGAGGGGGATGGACACTGAAGCTTTCTTT
V: TRBV29-1; D: TRBD1; size: NA; J: TRBJ2-5; CDR3: CSVDRTGWEETQYF; DNA: TGCAGCGTTGATAGGACAGGGTGGGAAGAGACCCAGTACTTC
V: TRBV7-2; D: NA; size: NA; J: TRBJ2-1; CDR3: CASSPALFGGSSTFF; DNA: TGTGCCAGCAGCCCAGCCTTATTTGGCGGTAGTTCAACGTTCTTC
V: TRBV2; D: TRBD2; size: NA; J: TRBJ2-5; CDR3: CAIASTAGGQTQYF; DNA: TGTGCCATCGCCAGCACAGCGGGGGGGCAGACCCAGTACTTC
V: TRBV7-2; D: NA; size: NA; J: TRBJ1-2; CDR3: CASSRPGQVNYGYTF; DNA: TGTGCCAGCAGCAGACCGGGACAAGTTAACTATGGCTACACCTTC
V: TRBV10-3; D: NA; size: NA; J: TRBJ2-2; CDR3: CAIGSLTGELFF; DNA: TGTGCCATCGGCAGCTTGACCGGGGAGCTGTTTTTT
V: TRBV11-2; D: TRBD2; size: few; J: TRBJ2-7; CDR3: CASSSGGVHKQYF; DNA: TGTGCCAGCAGCTCCGGGGGGGTTCACAAGCAGTACTTC
V: TRBV7-9; D: NA; size: NA; J: TRBJ2-3; CDR3: CASRIAASTDTQYF; DNA: TGTGCCAGCAGAATAGCGGCTAGCACAGATACGCAGTATTTT
V: TRBV5-6; D: NA; size: NA; J: TRBJ2-3; CDR3: CASSLAGATNTQYF; DNA: TGTGCCAGCAGCTTGGCGGGGGCGACGAATACGCAGTATTTT
V: TRBV30; D: NA; size: NA; J: TRBJ2-1; CDR3: CAWSKSGQYNEQFF; DNA: TGTGCCTGGAGTAAAAGCGGGCAGTACAATGAGCAGTTCTTC
V: TRBV5-1; D: TRBD1; size: NA; J: TRBJ1-1; CDR3: CASSRTGTGGTEAFF; DNA: TGCGCCAGCAGCAGAACCGGGACAGGGGGCACTGAAGCTTTCTTT
V: TRBV18; D: NA; size: once; J: TRBJ1-4; CDR3: CASSLSNEKLFF; DNA: TGTGCCAGCTCACTATCTAATGAAAAACTGTTTTTT
V: TRBV28; D: NA; size: NA; J: TRBJ1-1; CDR3: CASSSRQEAFF; DNA: TGTGCCAGCAGTTCCAGACAGGAAGCTTTCTTT
V: TRBV6-1; D: TRBD1; size: few; J: TRBJ1-4; CDR3: CASRLQGINEKLFF; DNA: TGTGCCAGCAGGCTACAGGGGATTAATGAAAAACTGTTTTTT
V: TRBV6-4; D: NA; size: NA; J: TRBJ1-1; CDR3: CASSPNEGTEAFF; DNA: TGTGCCAGCAGTCCCAATGAGGGGACTGAAGCTTTCTTT
V: TRBV10-1; D: NA; size: NA; J: TRBJ2-1; CDR3: CASSGGGSVNEQFF; DNA: TGCGCCAGCAGTGGGGGTGGGTCGGTGAATGAGCAGTTCTTC
V: TRBV6-7; D: TRBD1; size: NA; J: TRBJ1-5; CDR3: CASSWTGVCGQPQHF; DNA: TGTGCCAGCAGTTGGACAGGGGTCTGCGGTCAGCCCCAGCATTTT
V: TRBV29-1; D: NA; size: once; J: TRBJ2-2; CDR3: CSVVPQGGTGELFF; DNA: TGCAGCGTTGTCCCTCAGGGGGGGACCGGGGAGCTGTTTTTT
V: TRBV6-5; D: NA; size: NA; J: TRBJ1-3; CDR3: CASFFAPAGGNTIYF; DNA: TGTGCCAGCTTCTTTGCTCCCGCGGGGGGAAACACCATATATTTT
V: TRBV6-5; D: NA; size: NA; J: TRBJ2-1; CDR3: CASSSTVGHNEQFF; DNA: TGTGCCAGCAGTTCCACGGTGGGCCACAATGAGCAGTTCTTC
V: TRBV2; D: NA; size: NA; J: TRBJ2-2; CDR3: CASVDGGPGTGELFF; DNA: TGTGCCAGCGTTGACGGGGGGCCGGGCACCGGGGAGCTGTTTTTT
V: TRBV2; D: TRBD2; size: NA; J: TRBJ2-1; CDR3: CASNPSGSSYNEQFF; DNA: TGTGCCAGCAATCCTAGCGGGAGCTCCTACAATGAGCAGTTCTTC
V: TRBV27; D: TRBD1; size: once; J: TRBJ1-1; CDR3: CASSPNTGGMNTEAFF; DNA: TGTGCCAGCAGTCCTAATACAGGGGGCATGAACACTGAAGCTTTCTTT
V: TRBV27; D: TRBD2; size: NA; J: TRBJ2-1; CDR3: CASSFRLAGGLNEQFF; DNA: TGTGCCAGCAGTTTTCGACTAGCGGGGGGGCTGAATGAGCAGTTCTTC
V: TRBV6-6; D: TRBD1; size: NA; J: TRBJ2-7; CDR3: CASYPGQGRRIYEQYF; DNA: TGTGCCAGCTATCCGGGACAGGGAAGAAGGATTTACGAGCAGTACTTC
V: TRBV6-5; D: TRBD1; size: NA; J: TRBJ2-7; CDR3: CASSRGQIYEQYF; DNA: TGTGCCAGCAGCCGGGGACAGATCTACGAGCAGTACTTC
V: TRBV28; D: NA; size: NA; J: TRBJ2-1; CDR3: CASRSLGVSYNEQFF; DNA: TGTGCCAGCAGATCACTAGGGGTGTCCTACAATGAGCAGTTCTTC
V: TRBV7-2; D: NA; size: NA; J: TRBJ2-2; CDR3: CASSLNQGGTGELFF; DNA: TGTGCCAGCAGCTTAAACCAGGGGGGCACCGGGGAGCTGTTTTTT
V: TRBV28; D: NA; size: NA; J: TRBJ2-1; CDR3: CATLEGGISGEQFF; DNA: TGTGCCACTTTGGAGGGGGGCATCTCCGGTGAGCAGTTCTTC
V: TRBV11-1; D: NA; size: NA; J: TRBJ1-2; CDR3: CASSLTQGSDTF; DNA: TGTGCCAGCAGCTTAACACAGGGAAGTGATACCTTC
V: TRBV28; D: TRBD1; size: NA; J: TRBJ1-2; CDR3: CASSLVQGANGYTF; DNA: TGTGCCAGCAGTTTAGTGCAGGGGGCAAATGGCTACACCTTC
V: TRBV6-5; D: TRBD2; size: NA; J: TRBJ2-7; CDR3: CASRQRGALTYEQYF; DNA: TGTGCCAGCAGACAGCGGGGGGCCCTCACCTACGAGCAGTACTTC
V: TRBV28; D: TRBD1; size: NA; J: TRBJ2-7; CDR3: CASRGQGVYEQYF; DNA: TGTGCCAGCAGAGGACAGGGGGTCTACGAGCAGTACTTC
V: TRBV21-1; D: NA; size: NA; J: TRBJ1-6; CDR3: CASSNETDNLQGTLPRNFSPLHF; DNA: TGTGCCAGCAGCAACGAGACCGACAACCTACAGGGCACCTTACCTAGAAATTTTTCACCCCTCCACTTT
V: TRBV5-6; D: NA; size: NA; J: TRBJ1-3; CDR3: CASSDTGSGNTIYF; DNA: TGTGCCAGCAGCGATACAGGCTCTGGAAACACCATATATTTT
V: TRBV5-1; D: TRBD2; size: NA; J: TRBJ2-2; CDR3: CASSLSSGVNTGELFF; DNA: TGCGCCAGCAGCTTGAGTAGCGGGGTGAACACCGGGGAGCTGTTTTTT
V: TRBV6-6; D: NA; size: NA; J: TRBJ2-7; CDR3: CASRLQGHEQYF; DNA: TGTGCCAGCAGGTTACAGGGACACGAGCAGTACTTC
V: TRBV30; D: NA; size: NA; J: TRBJ2-2; CDR3: CAWRRPGNTGELFF; DNA: TGTGCCTGGAGGAGGCCAGGGAACACCGGGGAGCTGTTTTTT
V: TRBV5-6; D: NA; size: few; J: TRBJ1-1; CDR3: CASSPDDLNTEAFF; DNA: TGTGCCAGCAGTCCCGACGACCTGAACACTGAAGCTTTCTTT
V: TRBV27; D: TRBD2; size: once; J: TRBJ2-5; CDR3: CASSLGMLAGGQETQYF; DNA: TGTGCCAGCAGTTTGGGGATGCTAGCGGGGGGACAAGAGACCCAGTACTTC